The sequence of this TCR beta chain was determined in a study of T cell repertoires in cytomegalovirus infection. The CDR3 is 17 residues long. Germline V gene data show CDR1 as SGHTA and CDR2 as FQGNSA. Trimming cost V 5 bases and J 6 bases, with 23 bases left between them. Concerning this clonotype itself: The antigen remains unidentified.

TCRdb re-called the reads through MiXCR, storing one row per CDR3 protein. The repertoire includes some 560,000 distinct CDR3 sequences, about 40% of them detected once, and 48% sits in the top ten. This TCR was sampled from a human donor in good health (CMV status not recorded). Some clones in this sample may be carry-over from other donors' samples. The sample was cultured PBMCs, taken from culture after CMV antigen stimulation. The chain carries TRBV7-2 and TRBJ1-5; a possible D gene is TRBD1 (5 bases). The CDR3: CASSPGGGRLGPQPQHF. CDR3 DNA: TGTGCCAGCAGCCCGGGGGGAGGCCGTCTGGGCCCTCAGCCCCAGCATTTT.